The 7 T cell receptor beta chains listed next were all sequenced from one sample in a study of blood T cell repertoires in COVID-19. Profiled with immunoSEQ multiplex PCR; TCRdb holds only in-frame clones, not every one. The profile shows 300,000 to 400,000 clones, 87% of them singletons. Input material: PBMCs or T cells enriched from blood (not recorded which). The receptors were sampled from a woman in her thirties who had recovered from COVID-19.

The chain is built from TRBV28 and TRBJ2-1; D is possibly TRBD2 (5 bases). Trimming shortened V by 4 bases and J by 8 bases, and 15 bases separated the two germline ends. Germline V lookup: CDR1 MDHEN, CDR2 SYDVKM. CDR3 length: 14 amino acids. CDR3 protein: CASSSSGVWDEQFF. In nucleotides, the CDR3 is TGTGCCAGCAGTTCATCCGGGGTCTGGGATGAGCAGTTCTTC.

The chain recombines TRBV5-5 with TRBJ2-1; 7 nucleotides match TRBD1. The junction had 8 bases not matched to a gene; V was cut back by 5 bases and J by 3 bases. CDR1 is SGHKS, CDR2 YYEKEE, per germline (reference sequence). The CDR3 extends over 15 amino acids. The CDR3 region is CASSLTGVNYNEQFF. The CDR3 DNA reads TGTGCCAGCAGTCTTACAGGGGTGAACTACAATGAGCAGTTCTTC.

The chain combines TRBV19 with TRBJ1-6; TRBD1 aligns across 7 bases. This CDR3 contains 12 residues. Trimming cost V 11 bases and J 4 bases; bases outside gene matches: 2. The germline V gene has CDR1 LNHDA and CDR2 SQIVND (reference sequence). In DNA, the CDR3 is TGTGCCGCGGGACAGTATAATTCACCCCTCCACTTT. It translates to CAAGQYNSPLHF.

The V gene is TRBV12-3 or TRBV12-4, the J gene TRBJ1-5; D not resolved. V was trimmed by 10 bases and J by 0 bases, leaving 10 bases between them. This CDR3 has 13 amino acids. For the CDR3, the DNA is TGTGCCACCGCGTCGTTTAGCAATCAGCCCCAGCATTTT. Its translation: CATASFSNQPQHF.

This clone is a singleton in its sample. The chain couples TRBV24-1 to TRBJ2-1, with D maybe TRBD1 (5 bases). CDR1 is KGHDR, CDR2 SFDVKD, per germline. This CDR3 has 16 amino acids. Trimming removed 4 bases at V and 0 bases at J, with 12 bases between. DNA of the CDR3: TGTGCCACCAGTGACCCCCAGGGAAACTCCTACAATGAGCAGTTCTTC. It encodes CATSDPQGNSYNEQFF.

This clone has a handful of counts. The chain combines TRBV12-3 or TRBV12-4 with TRBJ1-5, with no clear D. This CDR3 contains 12 residues. With 2 bases removed from V and 7 bases from J, the gap between germline ends came to 6 bases. CDR3 in amino acids: CASSLIGQPQHF. DNA for the CDR3: TGTGCCAGCAGTTTAATTGGCCAGCCCCAGCATTTT.

This clone was detected only once. In DNA form, the CDR3 reads TGTGCCAGCCACCAGAACTCGGGGACTAATGAAAAACTGTTTTTT. It translates to CASHQNSGTNEKLFF. The V call is TRBV28, the J call TRBJ1-4; D not certain. Trimming stripped 8 bases from V and 2 bases from J, with 15 bases between. The CDR3 consists of 15 residues. Germline V gives CDR1 MDHEN, CDR2 SYDVKM.